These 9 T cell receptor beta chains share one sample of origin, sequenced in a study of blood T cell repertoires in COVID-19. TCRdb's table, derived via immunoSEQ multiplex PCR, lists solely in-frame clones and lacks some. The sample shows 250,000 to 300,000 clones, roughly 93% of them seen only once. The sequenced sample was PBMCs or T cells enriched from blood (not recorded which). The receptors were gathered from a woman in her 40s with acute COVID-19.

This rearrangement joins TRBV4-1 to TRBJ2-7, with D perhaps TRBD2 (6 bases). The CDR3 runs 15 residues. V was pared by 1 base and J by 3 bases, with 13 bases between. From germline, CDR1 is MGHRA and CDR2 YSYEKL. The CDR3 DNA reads TGCGCCAGCAGCCAAGGGGAGGTAGGGGACTACGAGCAGTACTTC. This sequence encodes CASSQGEVGDYEQYF.

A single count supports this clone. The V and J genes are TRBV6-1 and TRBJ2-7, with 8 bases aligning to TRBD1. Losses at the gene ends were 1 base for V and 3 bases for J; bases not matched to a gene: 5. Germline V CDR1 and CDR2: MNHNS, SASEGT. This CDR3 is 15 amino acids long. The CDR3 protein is CASSEGRQGFYEQYF. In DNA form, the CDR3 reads TGTGCCAGCAGTGAAGGGAGACAGGGGTTCTACGAGCAGTACTTC.

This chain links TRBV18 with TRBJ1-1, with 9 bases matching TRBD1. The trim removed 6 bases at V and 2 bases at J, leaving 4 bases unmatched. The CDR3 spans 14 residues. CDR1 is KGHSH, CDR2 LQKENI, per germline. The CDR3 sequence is CASSRDRANTEAFF. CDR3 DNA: TGTGCCAGCTCTCGGGACAGGGCAAACACTGAAGCTTTCTTT.

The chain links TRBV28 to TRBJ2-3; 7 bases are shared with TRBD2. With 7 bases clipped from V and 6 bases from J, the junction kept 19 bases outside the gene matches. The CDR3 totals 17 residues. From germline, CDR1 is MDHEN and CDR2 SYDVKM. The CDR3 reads CASTPTPPSGPEDTQYF. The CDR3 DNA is TGTGCCAGCACCCCGACCCCGCCTAGCGGCCCTGAGGATACGCAGTATTTT.

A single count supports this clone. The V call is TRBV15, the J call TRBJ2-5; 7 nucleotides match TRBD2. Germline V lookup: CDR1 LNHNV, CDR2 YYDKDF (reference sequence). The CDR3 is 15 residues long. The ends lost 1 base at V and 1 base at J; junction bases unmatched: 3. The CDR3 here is CATSRAGGLQETQYF. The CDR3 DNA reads TGTGCCACCAGCAGAGCGGGAGGTCTCCAAGAGACCCAGTACTTC. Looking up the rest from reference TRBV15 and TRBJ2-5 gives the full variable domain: DAMVIQNPRYQVTQFGKPVTLSCSQTLNHNVMYWYQQKSSQAPKLLFHYYDKDFNNEADTPDNFQSRRPNTSFCFLDIRSPGLGDTAMYLCATSRAGGLQETQYFGPGTRLLVL.

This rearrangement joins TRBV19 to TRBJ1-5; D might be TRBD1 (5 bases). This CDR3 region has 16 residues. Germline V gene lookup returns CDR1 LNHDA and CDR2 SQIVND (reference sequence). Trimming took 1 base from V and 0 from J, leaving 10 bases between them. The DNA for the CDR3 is TGTGCCAGTAGTATAGTCCCAGGGCTTAGCAATCAGCCCCAGCATTTT. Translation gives CASSIVPGLSNQPQHF. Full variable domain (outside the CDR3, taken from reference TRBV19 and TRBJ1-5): DGGITQSPKYLFRKEGQNVTLSCEQNLNHDAMYWYRQDPGQGLRLIYYSQIVNDFQKGDIAEGYSVSREKKESFPLTVTSAQKNPTAFYLCASSIVPGLSNQPQHFGDGTRLSIL.

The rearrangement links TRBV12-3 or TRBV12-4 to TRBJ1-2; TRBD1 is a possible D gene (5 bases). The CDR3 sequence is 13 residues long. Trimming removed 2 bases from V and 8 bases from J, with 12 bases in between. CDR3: CASSLRAGLGYTF. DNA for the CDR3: TGTGCCAGCAGTTTAAGGGCAGGGCTAGGCTACACCTTC.

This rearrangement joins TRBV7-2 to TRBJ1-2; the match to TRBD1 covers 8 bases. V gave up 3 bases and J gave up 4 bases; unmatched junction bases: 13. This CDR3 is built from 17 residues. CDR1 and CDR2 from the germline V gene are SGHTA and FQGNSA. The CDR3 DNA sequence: TGTGCCAGCAGCTTCGGACCGACAGGGGCCGGCGGCTATGGCTACACCTTC. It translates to CASSFGPTGAGGYGYTF.

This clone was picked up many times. The CDR3 protein is CASSLEQGRTEAFF. The CDR3 region has the DNA TGCGCCAGCAGCTTGGAACAGGGTAGGACTGAAGCTTTCTTT. The chain uses TRBV5-1 and TRBJ1-1, with D possibly being TRBD1 (6 bases). The CDR3 is made up of 14 amino acids. Germline V lookup: CDR1 SGHRS, CDR2 YFSETQ. V was clipped by 0 bases and J by 5 bases, with 11 bases between them.